Below, 27 T cell receptor beta chains from the same sample are listed, as sequenced in a study of blood T cells in healthy people across ages. A second PCR, run for about 6 to 11 cycles, used a sample-barcoded 5' primer plus a J-beta primer mix. TCRdb passed the 5' RACE reads through MiXCR, listing each CDR3 protein once. The sample shows about 700,000 distinct CDR3 sequences, about 30% of them seen only once. Material for sequencing was blood. The receptors shown here come from a woman older than 75 in good health.

The gene calls are TRBV6-1 and TRBJ2-2; TRBD1 agrees at 11 bases. Unmatched junction bases numbered 4, after V lost 6 bases and J lost 4 bases. The CDR3 is 15 amino acids. CDR1 and CDR2 (germline): MNHNS, SASEGT. The CDR3 DNA reads as TGTGCCAGCAGGCACGGGACAGGGGGCACCGGGGAGCTGTTTTTT. Amino acids: CASRHGTGGTGELFF.

On this clonotype: Given a much more abundant clone one base away, this may be a read error. This rearrangement joins TRBV25-1 to TRBJ2-5, with 7 bases that match TRBD1. V dropped 5 bases and J dropped 11; count of bases not matched to a gene: 17. In germline, CDR1 is MGHDK, CDR2 SYGVNS. The CDR3 covers 15 residues. The CDR3 DNA reads as TGTGCCAGCAGTAAGACAGGGCCTGTATACAATGAGCAGTACTTC. This gives the protein CASSKTGPVYNEQYF.

The genes are TRBV30 and TRBJ1-1; D uncertain. Germline V gene data show CDR1 as GTSNPN and CDR2 as SVGIG (reference sequence). The CDR3 covers 11 residues. Trimming shortened V by 4 bases and J by 0 bases, and 3 bases separated the two germline ends. The CDR3 sequence is CAWIMNTEAFF. The CDR3 DNA follows: TGTGCCTGGATTATGAACACTGAAGCTTTCTTT. The whole variable domain, filled in from reference TRBV30 and TRBJ1-1, reads SQTIHQWPATLVQPVGSPLSLECTVEGTSNPNLYWYRQAAGRGLQLLFYSVGIGQISSEVPQNLSASRPQDRQFILSSKKLLLSDSGFYLCAWIMNTEAFFGQGTRLTVV.

Many counts were recorded for this clonotype. The chain carries TRBV5-1 and TRBJ2-6; the D gene is possibly TRBD2 (5 bases). V lost 0 bases, J lost 1 base, and 17 bases lay in between. The germline V gene encodes CDR1 SGHRS and CDR2 YFSETQ. The CDR3 consists of 19 residues. In DNA, the CDR3 is TGCGCCAGCAGCTTGGCCGGGAATATTGACGGTTCTGGGGCCAACGTCCTGACTTTC. Protein product: CASSLAGNIDGSGANVLTF.

This chain uses TRBV12-3 or TRBV12-4 with TRBJ2-6; 9 positions match TRBD1. This CDR3 comprises 18 residues. The V gene end was trimmed by 7 bases and the J gene end by 2 bases; junction bases not matched to a gene: 12. The CDR3 nucleotides read TGTGCCAGCATCACATGGACAGGGGACGTCACTGGGGCCAACGTCCTGACTTTC. Its protein product is CASITWTGDVTGANVLTF.

Points on this clonotype: A much larger clone lies one base from this, so it may be a read error. V gene TRBV10-3 combines with J gene TRBJ2-7; 8 nucleotides align to TRBD2. The germline V gene has CDR1 ENHRY and CDR2 SYGVKD. This CDR3 has 15 residues. The CDR3 protein is CAISVGAGGEYEQCF. The CDR3 bases are TGTGCCATCAGTGTCGGGGCGGGAGGCGAATACGAGCAGTGCTTC.

V usage is TRBV28 and J usage is TRBJ1-6; tentatively, D is TRBD1 (5 bases). Looked up from germline, CDR1 is MDHEN and CDR2 is SYDVKM. V was shortened by 3 bases and J by 9 bases, with 12 bases between the two germline ends. This CDR3 has 14 residues. The chain's CDR3 is CASSFRGLGSPLHF. CDR3 DNA sequence: TGTGCCAGCAGTTTTAGGGGTCTGGGTTCACCCCTCCACTTT.

This rearrangement joins TRBV7-2 to TRBJ2-3; D is possibly TRBD2 (6 bases). This CDR3 is 11 amino acids long. V was pared by 6 bases and J by 13 bases, with 14 bases between. Germline V gene lookup returns CDR1 SGHTA and CDR2 FQGNSA. This CDR3 reads CASRWRGNEYF. The CDR3 DNA reads TGTGCCAGCAGATGGAGGGGAAACGAGTATTTT.

As to this clonotype: One base away lies a much larger clone, so this may be a sequencing read error. The CDR3 nucleotides are TGTGCCTTCGGAACTAGCGGGGGGGCAGATACGCAGTATTTT. Translating it yields CAFGTSGGADTQYF. The chain has TRBV6-5 and TRBJ2-3, with TRBD2 identical over 13 bases. Germline V lookup: CDR1 MNHEY, CDR2 SVGAGI. CDR3 size: 14 residues. The J segment lost 4 bases and the V segment lost 11 bases, leaving 6 bases of the junction unmatched.

This clonotype was recorded many times. The chain recombines TRBV15 with TRBJ2-5, with 12 bases fitting TRBD1. V lost 0 bases, J lost 4 bases, and 6 bases stayed unmatched. The CDR3 consists of 17 residues. CDR1 is LNHNV and CDR2 is YYDKDF in the germline V gene (reference sequence). The CDR3 bases are TGTGCCACCAGCAGAGATAGGGACAGGGGGCCGGGAGAGACCCAGTACTTC. Protein sequence: CATSRDRDRGPGETQYF.

This clonotype was observed at least ten times. The V and J genes are TRBV3-1 and TRBJ2-1; D not certain. Trimming cost V 0 bases and J 9 bases, with 12 bases left between them. This CDR3 spans 14 amino acids. Germline V CDR1 and CDR2: LGHDT, YNNKEL (reference sequence). CDR3 in amino acids: CASSQDPGSSEQFF. The CDR3 bases are TGTGCCAGCAGCCAAGATCCAGGAAGCAGTGAGCAGTTCTTC.

This clonotype was observed at least ten times. The genes are TRBV21-1 and TRBJ2-6; TRBD2, the D gene given by the table, was not confirmed from the DNA. TRBV21-1 is flagged as a pseudogene. CDR3 size: 16 residues. The CDR3 sequence: CASSGRKFSGANVLTF. The CDR3 DNA reads as TGTGCCAGCAGCGGGAGGAAGTTTTCTGGGGCCAACGTCCTGACTTTC.

This clonotype was detected many times. The V call is TRBV7-3, the J call TRBJ2-5; D not resolved. Trimming removed 2 bases at V and 2 bases at J, with 6 bases between. The CDR3 runs to 13 residues. Per germline, CDR1 SGHTA and CDR2 FQGTGA. Here the CDR3 DNA reads TGTGCCAGCAGCTTAGAGCTACAAGAGACCCAGTACTTC. Encoded protein: CASSLELQETQYF.

To note about this clonotype: The junction differs from germline at one of its ends, possibly a read error. The chain has TRBV6-6 and TRBJ1-1; D call uncertain. The CDR3 sequence is 14 residues long. CDR1 and CDR2 (germline): MNHNY, SVGAGI (reference sequence). The CDR3 coding sequence is TGTGCCGGCAGTTACTTTAGCAAGAACACTGAAGCTTTCTTT. It specifies CAGSYFSKNTEAFF.

The CDR3 here is CSARGLNEQFF. In DNA, the CDR3 is TGCAGTGCTAGGGGCCTCAATGAGCAGTTCTTC. V usage is TRBV20-1 and J usage is TRBJ2-1, with D hard to call. Germline CDR1 is DFQATT and CDR2 is SNEGSKA (reference sequence). The CDR3 contains 11 residues. Trimming took off 3 bases at V and 6 bases at J, with 6 bases between the two ends.

There are many counts of this clonotype. The chain links TRBV5-1 to TRBJ2-7, with D maybe TRBD1 (6 bases). This CDR3 region has 13 residues. Per germline, CDR1 SGHRS and CDR2 YFSETQ. V dropped 1 base and J dropped 3 bases, with 8 bases sitting between them. The CDR3 DNA reads TGCGCCAGCAGCTTGATAGGGGGCTACGAGCAGTACTTC. Amino acid sequence: CASSLIGGYEQYF.

This clonotype rates as large. The chain joins TRBV7-2 to TRBJ2-7, with 9 bases fitting TRBD1. V trimming: 5 bases; J trimming: 5 bases; junction bases outside the gene matches: 7. CDR1 SGHTA and CDR2 FQGNSA come from the germline V gene. CDR3 length equals 14 residues. In DNA form, the CDR3 reads TGTGCCAGCAGCCCGGACAGGGGAGTCCACGAGCAGTACTTC. This encodes CASSPDRGVHEQYF.

This clonotype was seen many times. This chain joins TRBV30 and TRBJ2-6; D is perhaps TRBD1 (6 bases). Germline V gives CDR1 GTSNPN, CDR2 SVGIG (reference sequence). This CDR3 has 15 residues. Trimming removed 4 bases at V and 0 bases at J, with 10 bases between. The CDR3 nucleotides read TGTGCCTGGAATACAGGGTTCTCTGGGGCCAACGTCCTGACTTTC. This encodes CAWNTGFSGANVLTF. Full variable domain (rest looked up from reference TRBV30 and TRBJ2-6): SQTIHQWPATLVQPVGSPLSLECTVEGTSNPNLYWYRQAAGRGLQLLFYSVGIGQISSEVPQNLSASRPQDRQFILSSKKLLLSDSGFYLCAWNTGFSGANVLTFGAGSRLTVL.

As for this clonotype: A much larger clonotype is one base distant, so this may be a read error. The CDR3 nucleotides are TGCAGCGTTCGTTTCAGGATGAACACTGAAGCTTTCTTT. Translated: CSVRFRMNTEAFF. The rearrangement links TRBV29-1 to TRBJ1-1; D not certain. Trimming took off 5 bases at V and 0 bases at J, with 10 bases between the two ends. The germline V gene has CDR1 SQVTM and CDR2 ANQGSEA. CDR3 length: 13 residues.

The DNA for the CDR3 is TGTGCCAGCAGTGAATCGGACGGGGAAGCGGAGACCCAGTACTTC. Its protein product is CASSESDGEAETQYF. This rearrangement joins TRBV6-1 to TRBJ2-7; a possible D gene is TRBD2 (5 bases). The DNA end is more similar to TRBJ2-5, so the J call may be wrong. The CDR3 sequence is 15 residues long. Germline CDR1 and CDR2: MNHNS and SASEGT.

Notes on this clonotype: This may stem from a read error, because a much larger clone lies one nucleotide away. The V and J genes are TRBV9 and TRBJ2-5, with D perhaps matching TRBD1 (6 bases). Between the trimmed V and J ends, which lost 2 bases and 2 bases, there was a span of 13 bases. The CDR3 contains 15 residues. Germline V CDR1 and CDR2: SGDLS, YYNGEE. The CDR3 DNA follows: TGTGCCAGCAGCGTTGGGGGCAGGGGTCAAGAGACCCAGTACTTC. Its translation is CASSVGGRGQETQYF.

This clonotype appeared many times. The V gene is TRBV13, the J gene TRBJ2-1; 12 bases are a match to TRBD2. Germline CDR1 is PRHDT and CDR2 is FYEKMQ (reference sequence). CDR3 length: 16 amino acids. The V segment lost 2 bases and the J segment 8 bases; nucleotides outside the gene matches: 7. The DNA of the CDR3 is TGTGCCAGCAGCTTACCCCAACTAGCGGGGGGACATGAGCAGTTCTTC. This gives the protein CASSLPQLAGGHEQFF.

This clonotype has ten or more counts. The chain joins TRBV5-1 to TRBJ2-7; a possible D gene is TRBD1 (5 bases). The CDR3 extends over 12 amino acids. The V end was cut by 4 bases, the J end by 7 bases, with 12 bases between. Germline CDR1 and CDR2: SGHRS and YFSETQ. The CDR3 here is CASSLRAEEQYF. The CDR3 nucleotides read TGCGCCAGCAGCCTCAGGGCGGAGGAGCAGTACTTC. The whole variable domain, remainder taken from reference TRBV5-1 and TRBJ2-7, is KAGVTQTPRYLIKTRGQQVTLSCSPISGHRSVSWYQQTPGQGLQFLFEYFSETQRNKGNFPGRFSGRQFSNSRSEMNVSTLELGDSALYLCASSLRAEEQYFGPGTRLTVT.

This clonotype was seen repeatedly, ten times or more. The chain combines TRBV3-1 with TRBJ2-4, with 7 bases matching TRBD1. This CDR3 has 17 amino acids. CDR1 is LGHDT and CDR2 is YNNKEL in the germline V gene (reference sequence). V was pared by 0 bases and J by 3 bases, with 8 bases of the junction left unmatched. The chain's CDR3 is CASSQETGWSGKNIQYF. Written as DNA, the CDR3 is TGTGCCAGCAGCCAAGAGACAGGGTGGTCGGGCAAAAACATTCAGTACTTC.

This chain connects TRBV29-1 to TRBJ2-7; D call uncertain. This CDR3 spans 11 amino acids. The V end was cut by 6 bases, the J end by 5 bases, with 11 bases between. In germline, CDR1 is SQVTM, CDR2 ANQGSEA. CDR3 amino acids: CSVAPKDEQYF. CDR3 nucleotide sequence: TGCAGCGTCGCACCCAAGGACGAGCAGTACTTC.

The chain has TRBV9 and TRBJ2-2; D not resolved. The CDR3 spans 14 residues. Trimming took off 0 bases at V and 5 bases at J, with 8 bases between the two ends. The germline CDR1 and CDR2 sequences are SGDLS and YYNGEE. The CDR3 DNA follows: TGTGCCAGCAGCGTAGTTTTTATGACCGGGGAGCTGTTTTTT. It encodes CASSVVFMTGELFF.

This clonotype was picked up a small number of times. V gene TRBV20-1 combines with J gene TRBJ2-1, with D possibly matching TRBD2 (6 bases). This CDR3 has 13 amino acids. Trimming pared 6 bases from V and 5 bases from J, leaving 14 bases between. The germline V gene has CDR1 DFQATT and CDR2 SNEGSKA (reference sequence). The CDR3 protein is CSAFRDSHNEQFF. The CDR3 DNA sequence: TGCAGTGCCTTTCGGGACTCTCACAATGAGCAGTTCTTC.